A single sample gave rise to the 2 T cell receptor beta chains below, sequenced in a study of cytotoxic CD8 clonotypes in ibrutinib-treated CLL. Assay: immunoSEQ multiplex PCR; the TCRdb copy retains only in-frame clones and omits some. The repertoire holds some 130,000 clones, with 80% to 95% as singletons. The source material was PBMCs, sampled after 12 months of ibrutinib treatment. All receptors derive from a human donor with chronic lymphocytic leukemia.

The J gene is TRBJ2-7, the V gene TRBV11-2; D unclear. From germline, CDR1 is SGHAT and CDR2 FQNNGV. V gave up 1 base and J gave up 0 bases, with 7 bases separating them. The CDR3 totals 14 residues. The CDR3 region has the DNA TGTGCCAGCAGCTTAGTGGGGAACTCCTACGAGCAGTACTTC. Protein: CASSLVGNSYEQYF.

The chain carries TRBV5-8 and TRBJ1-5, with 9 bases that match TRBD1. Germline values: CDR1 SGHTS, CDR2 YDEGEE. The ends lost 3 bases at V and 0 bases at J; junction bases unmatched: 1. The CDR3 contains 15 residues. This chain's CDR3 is CASSSGQGSNQPQHF. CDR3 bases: TGTGCCAGCAGCTCGGGACAGGGTAGCAATCAGCCCCAGCATTTT.